This T cell receptor (beta chain) was profiled in a study of regulatory T cells in long-lasting Graves disease. Broader study findings: Exclusively peripheral blood, rather than thyroid tissue, was studied.

Time point: newly diagnosed GD, antithyroid drugs for less than 3 months. PBMC-derived RNA was used for the TCR library. Guidelines of the American Thyroid Association were used to diagnose Graves' disease. The patient group derived from an endocrinology department in Xi'an, China. V was trimmed by 1 base and J by 4 bases, leaving 11 bases between them. This CDR3 has 15 amino acids. Germline CDR1 and CDR2: MGHRA and YSYEKL. Remarks on this clonotype: What it binds is unknown.

Building the TCR beta libraries relied on iRepertoire HTBI primers, and CDR3 regions underwent Arm-PCR. TCRdb re-called the multiplex PCR reads through MiXCR, storing one row per CDR3 protein. Of roughly 520,000 distinct CDR3 sequences in the sample, approximately 12% were seen once. These same records also appear under a second study, on T cells in Graves' hyperthyroidism and ophthalmopathy. Per that study: Separation of ophthalmopathy from stable hyperthyroidism was achieved by a 13 V-J model.

The specimen was peripheral blood mononuclear cells (PBMCs), collected at new diagnosis, from a patient treated with antithyroid drugs. This chain uses TRBV4-1 with TRBJ1-3; D call uncertain. The clonotype was recovered from a woman between 25 and 40 years old with Graves disease. CDR3 DNA: TGCGCCAGCAGCCAAGTCGGCACTCCCGGAAACACCATATATTTT. Its protein is CASSQVGTPGNTIYF.